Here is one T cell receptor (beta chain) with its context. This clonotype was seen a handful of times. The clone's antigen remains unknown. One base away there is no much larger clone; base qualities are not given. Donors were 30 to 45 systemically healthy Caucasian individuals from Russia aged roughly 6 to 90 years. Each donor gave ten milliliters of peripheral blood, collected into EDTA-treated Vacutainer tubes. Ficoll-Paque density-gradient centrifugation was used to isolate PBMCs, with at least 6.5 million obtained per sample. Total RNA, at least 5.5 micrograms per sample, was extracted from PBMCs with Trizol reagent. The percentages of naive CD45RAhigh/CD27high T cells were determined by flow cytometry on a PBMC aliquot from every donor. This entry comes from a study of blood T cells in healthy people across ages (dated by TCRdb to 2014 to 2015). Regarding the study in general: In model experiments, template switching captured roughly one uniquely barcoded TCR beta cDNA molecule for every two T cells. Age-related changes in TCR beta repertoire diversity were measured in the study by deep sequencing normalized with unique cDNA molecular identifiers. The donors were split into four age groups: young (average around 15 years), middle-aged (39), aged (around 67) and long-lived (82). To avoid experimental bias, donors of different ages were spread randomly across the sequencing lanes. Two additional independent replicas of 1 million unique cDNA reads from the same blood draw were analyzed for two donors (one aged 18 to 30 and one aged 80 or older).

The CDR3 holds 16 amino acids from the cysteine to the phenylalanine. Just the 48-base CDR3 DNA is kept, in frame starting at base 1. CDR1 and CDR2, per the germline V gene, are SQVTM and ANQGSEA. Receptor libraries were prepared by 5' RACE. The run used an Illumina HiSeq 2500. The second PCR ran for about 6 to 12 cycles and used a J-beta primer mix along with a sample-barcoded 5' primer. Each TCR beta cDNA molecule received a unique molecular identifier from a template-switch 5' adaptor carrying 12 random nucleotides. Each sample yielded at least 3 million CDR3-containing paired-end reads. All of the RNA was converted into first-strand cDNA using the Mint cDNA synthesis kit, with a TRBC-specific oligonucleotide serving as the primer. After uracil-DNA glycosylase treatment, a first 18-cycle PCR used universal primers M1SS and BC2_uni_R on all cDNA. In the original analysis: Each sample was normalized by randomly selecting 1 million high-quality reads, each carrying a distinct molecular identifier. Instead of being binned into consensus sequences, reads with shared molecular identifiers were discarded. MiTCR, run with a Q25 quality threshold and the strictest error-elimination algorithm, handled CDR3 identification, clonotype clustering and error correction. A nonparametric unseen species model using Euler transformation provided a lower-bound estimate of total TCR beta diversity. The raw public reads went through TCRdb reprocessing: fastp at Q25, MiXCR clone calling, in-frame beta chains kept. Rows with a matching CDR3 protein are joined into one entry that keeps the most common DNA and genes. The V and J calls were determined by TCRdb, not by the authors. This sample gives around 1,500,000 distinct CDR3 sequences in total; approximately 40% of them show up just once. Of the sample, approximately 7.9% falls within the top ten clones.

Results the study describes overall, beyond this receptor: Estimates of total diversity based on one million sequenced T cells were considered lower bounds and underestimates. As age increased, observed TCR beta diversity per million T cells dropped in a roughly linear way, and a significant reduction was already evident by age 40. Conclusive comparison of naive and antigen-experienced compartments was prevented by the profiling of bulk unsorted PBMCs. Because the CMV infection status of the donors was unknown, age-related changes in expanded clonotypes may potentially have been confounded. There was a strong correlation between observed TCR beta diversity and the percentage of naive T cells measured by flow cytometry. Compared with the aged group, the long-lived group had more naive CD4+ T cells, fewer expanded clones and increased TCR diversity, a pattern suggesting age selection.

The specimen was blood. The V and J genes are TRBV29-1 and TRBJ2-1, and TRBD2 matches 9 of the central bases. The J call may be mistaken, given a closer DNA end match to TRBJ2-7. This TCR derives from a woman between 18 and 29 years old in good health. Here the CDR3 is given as CSASTIAGVNYNEQYF. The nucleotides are TGCAGCGCCTCAACCATAGCGGGAGTAAACTACAATGAGCAGTACTTC.